What follows describes a single T cell receptor beta chain. It lacks a known antigen. Base qualities are not provided; no much larger clone lies one nucleotide away. Clipping removes 5 bases from V and 7 bases from J, with 9 as the unmatched junction base count. As encoded in the germline V gene, CDR1 is ENHRY while CDR2 is SYGVKD. Its CDR3 holds 17 amino acids, cysteine through phenylalanine. The CDR3 DNA has 51 bases and is translated from base 1. The data derive from a study of T cell responses to AZD1222 COVID-19 vaccine (dated by TCRdb to the early 2020s). Background for the entire study: TCR sequencing was performed for roughly 250 trial participants, of whom around 210 were given two doses of AZD1222 and around 26 were given two doses of MenACWY control vaccine. Trial participants were enrolled by age into subgroups of 18-55, 56-69 and 70-plus years, and roughly 150, 30 and 60 TCR-sequenced participants, respectively, were included in these subgroups. Here is what the overall study found, with its caveats: Conclusions about previously exposed vaccinees are limited because only six or seven AZD1222 recipients were SARS-CoV-2 seropositive at baseline. Participants were mostly white British, with more females than males. The authors suggested clonal diversity may have been underestimated. In the small 56-69-year group, the increase in depth fell short of significance, most likely because of low power. After two AZD1222 doses, both the breadth and the depth of spike-specific TCRs were significantly higher than at day 0 and than in MenACWY recipients. Because no day 14 peak-response samples were available, repertoires were characterized only after the peak T cell response. Nearly half of unique spike-specific TCRs reportedly recognized epitopes outside regions mutated in the B.1.351 and B.1.1.7 variants. The vaccine-associated CD4 TCRs covered the entire spike protein, and the dominant responses fell in regions 160-218 and 743-854.

The CDR3 regions of human TCRbeta chains were analyzed by immunosequencing. In the original analysis: TCRs in the repertoires were matched against a reference library of SARS-CoV-2-specific TCRs that had been generated with the MIRA antigen-specificity platform. Breadth was defined as the fraction of unique TCRs that were SARS-CoV-2-associated, and depth was defined as the fraction of total T cells that were SARS-CoV-2-associated. Using the MIRA data, each spike-specific TCR was assigned both to the spike region to which the TCR was reactive and to a CD4 or CD8 class. Log10-transformed breadth and depth values were compared by one-way ANOVA with Sidak's multiple comparisons tests. The immuneACCESS repertoire file appears here via TCRdb, limited to in-frame rearrangements. These files lack a portion of the clones; in checked studies, under half of the deficit traces to unresolved V genes, and the cause of the others is not known. That table supplies the V and J calls and clone size; D and trimming were determined from the DNA. Across this sample there are over 150,000 clones, with around 90% seen only once. The ten largest clonotypes hold roughly 4.3% of the sample.

What the time point label conveys for this sample: baseline before first vaccination. This sample's treatment or condition label indicates: meningococcal conjugate vaccine given as trial control. Vaccinee samples came from UK trials COV001 and COV002, including a single-blind randomized controlled phase 2/3 trial of AZD1222 (ChAdOx1 nCoV-19) in healthy adults. For TCRbeta chain sequencing, PBMC samples from trial participants were taken at day 0 and at day 28 after the second dose. The receptor comes from an adult in good health. Material: peripheral blood, obtained on day 0 of MenACWY control vaccination. The chain couples TRBV10-3 to TRBJ2-2, and TRBD2 aligns with 14 junction nucleotides. The nucleotide sequence reads TGTGCCATCAGTCTTTCGACTAGCGGGAGGGCCCACGGGGAGCTGTTTTTT. Its coded protein is CAISLSTSGRAHGELFF.